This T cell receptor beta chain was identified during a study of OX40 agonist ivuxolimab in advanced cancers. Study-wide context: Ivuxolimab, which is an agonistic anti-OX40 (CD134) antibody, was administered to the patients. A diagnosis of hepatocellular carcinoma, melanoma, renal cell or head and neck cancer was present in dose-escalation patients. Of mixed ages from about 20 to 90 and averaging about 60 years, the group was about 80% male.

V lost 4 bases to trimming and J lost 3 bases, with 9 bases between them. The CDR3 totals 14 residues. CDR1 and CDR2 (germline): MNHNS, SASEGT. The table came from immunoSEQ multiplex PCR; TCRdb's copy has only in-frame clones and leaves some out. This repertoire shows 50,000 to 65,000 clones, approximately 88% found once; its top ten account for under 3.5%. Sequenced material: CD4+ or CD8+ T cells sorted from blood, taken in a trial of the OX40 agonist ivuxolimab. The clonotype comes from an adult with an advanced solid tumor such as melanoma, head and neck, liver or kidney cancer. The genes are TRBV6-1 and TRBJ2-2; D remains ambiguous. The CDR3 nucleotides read TGTGCCAGCAGTGCTACCACCCACACCGGGGAGCTGTTTTTT. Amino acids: CASSATTHTGELFF.